The next 7 T cell receptor beta chains were all read from a single sample in a study of cytomegalovirus exposure and HLA in healthy donors. The PCR used 60 Vbeta and 13 Jbeta primers. Measured with immunoSEQ multiplex PCR; TCRdb has only the in-frame clones, and not every one. The sample contains hundreds of thousands of clones, more than 70% of which appear only once. The sample was PBMCs. These receptors originate from a boy younger than 18 in good health and CMV-seronegative.

Concerning this clone itself: At one end the junction does not follow the germline gene, possibly because of a read error. The chain uses TRBV11-2 and TRBJ2-4, with 11 bases aligning to TRBD2. In germline, CDR1 is SGHAT, CDR2 FQNNGV. This CDR3 is 14 amino acids long. The CDR3 bases are TGTGCCAGCAGCTTAGACATTAGCGGGAGGGCCCCGCTCTTC. Translated: CASSLDISGRAPLF.

This clone was seen only once. The V gene is TRBV11-3, the J gene TRBJ2-3; 10 bases map to TRBD1. Germline V gives CDR1 SGHNT, CDR2 YENEEA. The CDR3 contains 15 residues. V shed 1 base, J shed 4 bases, and the junction held 2 bases outside the gene matches. The CDR3 spells CASSLGDRGADTQYF. Here the CDR3 DNA reads TGTGCCAGCAGCTTAGGGGACAGGGGCGCAGATACGCAGTATTTT.

The V gene is TRBV7-9, the J gene TRBJ2-3; 9 bases align to TRBD2. From germline, CDR1 is SEHNR and CDR2 FQNEAQ (reference sequence). V lost 1 base to trimming and J lost 2 bases; unmatched junction nucleotides: 4. CDR3 length: 16 residues. The CDR3 nucleotides read TGTGCCAGCAGCTTAGGCCTAGCGGGGCTCACAGATACGCAGTATTTT. This gives the protein CASSLGLAGLTDTQYF.

The chain joins TRBV7-9 to TRBJ2-5; TRBD1 might be the D (5 bases). V gave up 8 bases and J gave up 4 bases, with 11 bases separating them. The CDR3 spans 12 residues. From germline, CDR1 is SEHNR and CDR2 FQNEAQ (reference sequence). In DNA form, the CDR3 reads TGTGCCAGCCACAGGTCGGGAGAGACCCAGTACTTC. Translated: CASHRSGETQYF.

This clone was seen just once. Here the CDR3 reads CATSATTASYGYTF. The CDR3 DNA reads as TGTGCCACCAGCGCGACGACGGCTAGCTATGGCTACACCTTC. This chain links TRBV15 with TRBJ1-2; no clear D. The CDR3 runs to 14 residues. Germline assignment: CDR1 LNHNV and CDR2 YYDKDF (reference sequence). The germline V and J ends were trimmed by 5 bases and 4 bases, with 14 bases remaining between them.

This chain uses TRBV11-3 with TRBJ2-7, with 8 bases that match TRBD2. V lost 6 bases, J lost 3 bases, and 4 bases stayed unmatched. The CDR3 runs to 13 residues. Germline CDR1 is SGHNT and CDR2 is YENEEA. The CDR3 DNA is TGTGCCAGCAGAATTCGGGGGGGCTACGAGCAGTACTTC. Translating gives CASRIRGGYEQYF. Looking up the rest from reference TRBV11-3 and TRBJ2-7 gives the full variable domain: EAGVVQSPRYKIIEKKQPVAFWCNPISGHNTLYWYLQNLGQGPELLIRYENEEAVDDSQLPKDRFSAERLKGVDSTLKIQPAELGDSAVYLCASRIRGGYEQYFGPGTRLTVT.

For this clone: Other DNA sequences in this specimen translate into the identical CDR3. The chain couples TRBV7-2 to TRBJ2-3; 8 positions agree with TRBD2. From germline, CDR1 is SGHTA and CDR2 FQGNSA. Trimming took 1 base from V and 6 from J; bases not matched to a gene: 9. This CDR3 has 16 amino acids. The CDR3 here is CASSLVPGGRVDTQYF. CDR3 coding DNA: TGTGCCAGCAGCTTAGTTCCGGGAGGGCGGGTGGATACGCAGTATTTT.